Below are 9 T cell receptor beta chains sequenced from a single sample in a study of blood T cell repertoires in COVID-19. Profiling relied on immunoSEQ multiplex PCR, and the TCRdb table lists in-frame clones only, not all of them. The sample shows more than 80,000 clones, around 88% of them seen only once. The sequenced sample consisted of peripheral blood. Every receptor here comes from a man older than 75 with acute or convalescent COVID-19.

The gene calls are TRBV5-1 and TRBJ2-5; TRBD2 is a possible D gene (6 bases). The CDR3 sequence is 16 residues long. Deletions cut 4 bases from V and 2 bases from J, with 18 bases between. Germline values: CDR1 SGHRS, CDR2 YFSETQ. The CDR3 reads CASSPGQGGGQETQYF. CDR3 coding DNA: TGCGCCAGCAGCCCCGGCCAGGGAGGAGGGCAAGAGACCCAGTACTTC.

This clone was recorded once. The V call is TRBV19, the J call TRBJ2-3; D perhaps matches TRBD1 (6 bases). The CDR3 contains 11 residues. Between the trimmed V and J ends, which lost 5 bases and 6 bases, there was a span of 6 bases. CDR1 is LNHDA and CDR2 is SQIVND in the germline V gene (reference sequence). The CDR3: CASSQGDTQYF. CDR3 coding DNA: TGTGCCAGTAGTCAGGGGGATACGCAGTATTTT.

V usage is TRBV21-1 and J usage is TRBJ2-1; the table's TRBD2 call for D was not verified on the DNA. TRBV21-1 is flagged as a pseudogene. The length of the CDR3 is 17 residues. This CDR3 is CASSKRIAFGTYNEQFF. The CDR3 DNA reads TGTGCCAGCAGCAAGCGAATAGCTTTCGGTACCTACAATGAGCAGTTCTTC.

Here the CDR3 reads CASSTRQGRITMNTEAFF. CDR3 nucleotides: TGTGCTAGCAGCACCCGACAGGGGCGCATCACGATGAACACTGAAGCTTTCTTT. This rearrangement joins TRBV21-1 to TRBJ1-1; the DNA was not compared with TRBD1, the D call given in the table. TRBV21-1 is recorded as a pseudogene. The CDR3 has 18 amino acids.

V is TRBV18 and J is TRBJ2-5; 9 bases align to TRBD2. This CDR3 is 16 amino acids long. Germline CDR1 is KGHSH and CDR2 is LQKENI. The junction had 9 bases not matched to a gene; V was cut back by 3 bases and J by 4 bases. The CDR3 bases are TGTGCCAGCTCACCCCTATCGGGACTAGCCCCAGAGACCCAGTACTTC. Translation: CASSPLSGLAPETQYF. Drawing the rest from reference TRBV18 and TRBJ2-5, the complete variable domain is NAGVMQNPRHLVRRRGQEARLRCSPMKGHSHVYWYRQLPEEGLKFMVYLQKENIIDESGMPKERFSAEFPKEGPSILRIQQVVRGDSAAYFCASSPLSGLAPETQYFGPGTRLLVL.

The chain has TRBV6-4 and TRBJ1-2; the match to TRBD1 covers 8 bases. J gave up 2 bases and V 5 bases, and 4 bases lay outside the gene matches. The CDR3 contains 14 residues. CDR1 is MRHNA and CDR2 is SNTAGT in the germline V gene. In nucleotides, the CDR3 is TGTGCCAGCAGTCCTACAGGGGGAAACTATGGCTACACCTTC. Translation: CASSPTGGNYGYTF.

The chain employs TRBV6-2 or TRBV6-3 and TRBJ1-1; the D gene is possibly TRBD1 (6 bases). Germline loops: CDR1 MNHEY, CDR2 SVGEGT. Trimming took 6 bases from V and 7 from J, leaving 18 bases between them. The CDR3 runs 14 residues. CDR3 bases: TGTGCCAGCAGCTGGAAAGGGGGATTAAGTGAAGCTTTCTTT. It specifies CASSWKGGLSEAFF.

The chain combines TRBV7-9 with TRBJ2-5, with TRBD2 identical over 8 bases. The CDR3 consists of 18 residues. Germline V CDR1 and CDR2: SEHNR, FQNEAQ (reference sequence). The J segment lost 4 bases and the V segment lost 7 bases, leaving 20 bases of the junction unmatched. The CDR3 protein is CASTQGRLSGMGLETQYF. The CDR3, as DNA: TGTGCCAGCACCCAGGGGCGTCTTAGCGGGATGGGACTAGAGACCCAGTACTTC.

The chain employs TRBV5-1 and TRBJ2-1; 7 positions match TRBD2. Per the germline V gene, CDR1 is SGHRS and CDR2 is YFSETQ. This CDR3 region has 16 residues. The V gene end was trimmed by 4 bases and the J gene end by 7 bases; junction bases not matched to a gene: 14. CDR3 residues: CASSLQGGSRFNEQFF. The CDR3 nucleotides are TGCGCCAGCAGCCTGCAGGGCGGGAGTCGGTTTAATGAGCAGTTCTTC.